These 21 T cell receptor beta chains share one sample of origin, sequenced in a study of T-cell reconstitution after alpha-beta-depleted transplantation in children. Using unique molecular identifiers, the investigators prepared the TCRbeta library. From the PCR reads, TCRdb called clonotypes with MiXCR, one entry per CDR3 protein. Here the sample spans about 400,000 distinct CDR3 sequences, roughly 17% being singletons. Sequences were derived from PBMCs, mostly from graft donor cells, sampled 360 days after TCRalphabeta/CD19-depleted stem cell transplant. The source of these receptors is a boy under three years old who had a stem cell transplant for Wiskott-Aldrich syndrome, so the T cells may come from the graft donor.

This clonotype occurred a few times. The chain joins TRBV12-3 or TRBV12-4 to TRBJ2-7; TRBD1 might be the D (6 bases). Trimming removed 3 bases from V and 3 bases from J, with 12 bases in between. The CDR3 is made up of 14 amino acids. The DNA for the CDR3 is TGTGCCAGCAGTTTCAGACAGGTTAGCTACGAGCAGTACTTC. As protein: CASSFRQVSYEQYF.

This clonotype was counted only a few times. CDR3 coding DNA: TGCAGTGTTCTCCGGGACAGGCAAGAGACCCAGTACTTC. It yields the protein CSVLRDRQETQYF. V gene TRBV20-1 combines with J gene TRBJ2-5, with 8 bases matching TRBD1. The CDR3 extends over 13 amino acids. With V trimmed by 7 bases and J by 2 bases, 6 bases remained unmatched. CDR1 DFQATT and CDR2 SNEGSKA come from the germline V gene (reference sequence).

The CDR3 loop is CATSDYGRETQYF. For the CDR3, the DNA is TGTGCCACCAGTGATTACGGACGGGAGACCCAGTACTTC. The rearrangement links TRBV24-1 to TRBJ2-5, with D unclear. The V gene lost 2 bases and the J gene lost 5 bases, with 8 bases spanning the gap. Germline CDR1 is KGHDR and CDR2 is SFDVKD. This CDR3 comprises 13 residues.

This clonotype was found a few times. CDR3 loop: CSGGQGTTYEQYF. The DNA of the CDR3 is TGCAGCGGAGGACAGGGTACTACCTACGAGCAGTACTTC. The V call is TRBV29-1, the J call TRBJ2-7, with TRBD1 matching 8 bases. This CDR3 has 13 amino acids. V was pared by 7 bases and J by 2 bases, with 7 bases of the junction left unmatched. Germline V gives CDR1 SQVTM, CDR2 ANQGSEA.

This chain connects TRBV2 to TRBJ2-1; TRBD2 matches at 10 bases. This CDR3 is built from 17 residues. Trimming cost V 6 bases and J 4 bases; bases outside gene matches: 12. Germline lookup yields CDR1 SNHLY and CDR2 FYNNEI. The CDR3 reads CASRGQGVAGGYNEQFF. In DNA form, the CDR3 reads TGTGCCAGCAGGGGGCAAGGGGTAGCGGGGGGATACAATGAGCAGTTCTTC.

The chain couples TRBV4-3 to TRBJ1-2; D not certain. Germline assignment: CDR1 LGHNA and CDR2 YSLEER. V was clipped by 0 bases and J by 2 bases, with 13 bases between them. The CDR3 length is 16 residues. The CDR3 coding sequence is TGCGCCAGCAGCCAAGATGGAGGGAATGGGAACTATGGCTACACCTTC. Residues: CASSQDGGNGNYGYTF.

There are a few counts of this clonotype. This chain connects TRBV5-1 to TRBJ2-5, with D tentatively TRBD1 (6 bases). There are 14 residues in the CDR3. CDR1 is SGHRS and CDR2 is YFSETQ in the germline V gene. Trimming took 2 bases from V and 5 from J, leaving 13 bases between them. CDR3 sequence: CASSLTGYRETQYF. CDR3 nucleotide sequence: TGCGCCAGCAGCTTAACAGGGTATCGGGAGACCCAGTACTTC.

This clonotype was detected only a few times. The CDR3 DNA reads as TGCGCCAGCAGCTCTTACGGGGGGGACTACGAGCAGTACTTC. Protein product: CASSSYGGDYEQYF. The rearrangement joins TRBV5-1 to TRBJ2-7; TRBD2 matches at 8 bases. Germline V gene lookup returns CDR1 SGHRS and CDR2 YFSETQ. Trimming took 3 bases from V and 3 from J; bases not matched to a gene: 5. The CDR3 totals 14 residues.

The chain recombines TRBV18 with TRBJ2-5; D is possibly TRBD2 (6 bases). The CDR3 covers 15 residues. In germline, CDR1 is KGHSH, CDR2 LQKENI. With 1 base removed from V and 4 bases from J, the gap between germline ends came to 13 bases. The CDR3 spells CASSPLEGVGETQYF. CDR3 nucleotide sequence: TGTGCCAGCTCACCACTGGAGGGAGTTGGAGAGACCCAGTACTTC.

The CDR3 nucleotides are TGCGCCAGCAGCGTTTTGGAAGGACATAATTCACCCCTCCACTTT. Its protein is CASSVLEGHNSPLHF. The chain combines TRBV5-1 with TRBJ1-6, with D unresolved. V was clipped by 4 bases and J by 5 bases, with 13 bases between them. The CDR3 runs 15 residues. Germline CDR1 is SGHRS and CDR2 is YFSETQ.

In DNA, the CDR3 is TGTGCCAGCAGCCATTCGTCCCGAAATCCCTACGAGCAGTACTTC. Its protein product is CASSHSSRNPYEQYF. The chain joins TRBV3-1 to TRBJ2-7; D not resolved. Trimming left V 3 bases short and J 2 bases short, with 14 bases between. This CDR3 is built from 15 residues. Germline-derived CDR1 and CDR2 are LGHDT and YNNKEL (reference sequence).

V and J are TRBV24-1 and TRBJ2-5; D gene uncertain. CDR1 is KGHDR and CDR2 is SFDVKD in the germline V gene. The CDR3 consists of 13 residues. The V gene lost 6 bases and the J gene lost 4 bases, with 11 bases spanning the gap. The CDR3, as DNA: TGTGCCACCAGTAGAAGGAATAGAGAGACCCAGTACTTC. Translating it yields CATSRRNRETQYF.

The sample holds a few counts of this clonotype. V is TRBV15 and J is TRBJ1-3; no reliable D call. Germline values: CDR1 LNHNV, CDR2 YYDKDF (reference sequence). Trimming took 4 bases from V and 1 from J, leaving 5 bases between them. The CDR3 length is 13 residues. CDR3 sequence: CATSMGSGNTIYF. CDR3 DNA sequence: TGTGCCACCAGCATGGGTTCTGGAAACACCATATATTTT.

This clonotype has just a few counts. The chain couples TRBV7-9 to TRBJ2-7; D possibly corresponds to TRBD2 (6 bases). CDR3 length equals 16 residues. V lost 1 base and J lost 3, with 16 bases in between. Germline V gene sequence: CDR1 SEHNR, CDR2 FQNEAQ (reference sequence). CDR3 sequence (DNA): TGTGCCAGCAGCTTAGGGCAGGGAGGCCTCCACTACGAGCAGTACTTC. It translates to CASSLGQGGLHYEQYF.

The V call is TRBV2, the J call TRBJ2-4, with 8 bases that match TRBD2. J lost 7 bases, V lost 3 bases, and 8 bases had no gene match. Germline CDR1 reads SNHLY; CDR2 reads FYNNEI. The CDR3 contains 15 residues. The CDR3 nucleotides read TGTGCCAGCAGTGAGCGGAGCGGGAGATCCAACATTCAGTACTTC. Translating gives CASSERSGRSNIQYF.

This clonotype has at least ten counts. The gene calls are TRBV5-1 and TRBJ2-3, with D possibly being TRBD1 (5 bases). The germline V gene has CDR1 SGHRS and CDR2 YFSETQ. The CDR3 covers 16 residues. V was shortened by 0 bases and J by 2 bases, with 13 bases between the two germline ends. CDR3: CASSLDGRVTTDTQYF. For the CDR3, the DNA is TGCGCCAGCAGCTTGGACGGCAGGGTCACCACAGATACGCAGTATTTT.

The CDR3 DNA reads as TGCAGTGCTAGATATCTAGCGGGGGGAGTCTCCTACAATGAGCAGTTCTTC. Protein sequence: CSARYLAGGVSYNEQFF. The rearrangement uses TRBV20-1 and TRBJ2-1; TRBD2 matches at 11 bases. Germline CDR1 reads DFQATT; CDR2 reads SNEGSKA (reference sequence). The CDR3 covers 17 residues. V shed 2 bases, J shed 0 bases, and the junction held 6 bases outside the gene matches.

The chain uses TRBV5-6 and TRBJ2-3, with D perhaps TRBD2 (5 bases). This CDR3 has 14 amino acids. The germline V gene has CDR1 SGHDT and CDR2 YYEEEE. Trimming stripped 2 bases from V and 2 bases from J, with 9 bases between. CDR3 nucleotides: TGTGCCAGCAGCTTTGGGAGAATCACAGATACGCAGTATTTT. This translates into CASSFGRITDTQYF.

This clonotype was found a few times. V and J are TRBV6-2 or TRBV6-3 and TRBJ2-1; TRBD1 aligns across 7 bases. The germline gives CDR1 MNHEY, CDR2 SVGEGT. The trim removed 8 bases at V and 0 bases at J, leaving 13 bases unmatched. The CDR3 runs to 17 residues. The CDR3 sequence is CASGRRLRGLSYNEQFF. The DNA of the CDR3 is TGTGCCAGCGGCAGGCGTTTAAGGGGGCTCTCCTACAATGAGCAGTTCTTC.

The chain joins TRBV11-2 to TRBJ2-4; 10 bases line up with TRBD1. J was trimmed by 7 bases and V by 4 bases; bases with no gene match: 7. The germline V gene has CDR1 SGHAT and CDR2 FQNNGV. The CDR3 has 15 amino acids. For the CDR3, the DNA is TGTGCCAGCAGCTCGGGACCGGGACAGGGGAACATTCAGTACTTC. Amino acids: CASSSGPGQGNIQYF.

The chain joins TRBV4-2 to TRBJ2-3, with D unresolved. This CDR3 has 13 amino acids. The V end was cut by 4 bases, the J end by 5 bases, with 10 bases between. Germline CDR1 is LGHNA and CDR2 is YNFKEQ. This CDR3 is CASSPGFGDTQYF. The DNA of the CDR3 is TGTGCCAGCAGCCCTGGGTTCGGAGATACGCAGTATTTT.